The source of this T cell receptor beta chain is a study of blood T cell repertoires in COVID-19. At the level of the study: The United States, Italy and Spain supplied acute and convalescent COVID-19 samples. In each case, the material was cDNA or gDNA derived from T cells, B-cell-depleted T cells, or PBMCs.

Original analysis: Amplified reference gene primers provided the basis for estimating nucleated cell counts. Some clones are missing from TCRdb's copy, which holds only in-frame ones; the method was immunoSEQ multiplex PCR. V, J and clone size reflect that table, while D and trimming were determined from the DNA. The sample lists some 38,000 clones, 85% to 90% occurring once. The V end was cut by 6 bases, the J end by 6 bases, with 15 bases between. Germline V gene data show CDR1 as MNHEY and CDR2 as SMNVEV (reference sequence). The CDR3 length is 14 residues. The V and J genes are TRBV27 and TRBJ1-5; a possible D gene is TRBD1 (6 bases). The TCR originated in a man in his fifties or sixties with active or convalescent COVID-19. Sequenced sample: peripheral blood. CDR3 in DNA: TGTGCCAGCAGCTTACAGGGAAGGGCTCAGCCCCAGCATTTT. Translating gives CASSLQGRAQPQHF.